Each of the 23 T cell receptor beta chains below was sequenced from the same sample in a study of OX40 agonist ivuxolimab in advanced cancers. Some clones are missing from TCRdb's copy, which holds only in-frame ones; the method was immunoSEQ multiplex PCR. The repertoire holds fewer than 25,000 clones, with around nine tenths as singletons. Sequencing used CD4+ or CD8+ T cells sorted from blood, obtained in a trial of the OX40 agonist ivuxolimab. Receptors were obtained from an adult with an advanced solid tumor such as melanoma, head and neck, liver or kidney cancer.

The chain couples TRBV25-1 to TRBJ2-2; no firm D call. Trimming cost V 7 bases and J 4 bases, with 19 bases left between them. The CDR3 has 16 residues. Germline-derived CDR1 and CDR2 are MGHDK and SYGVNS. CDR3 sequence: CASITRPGLGTGELFF. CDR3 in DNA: TGTGCCAGCATCACCAGACCGGGCTTGGGCACCGGGGAGCTGTTTTTT. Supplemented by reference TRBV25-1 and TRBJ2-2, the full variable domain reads EADIYQTPRYLVIGTGKKITLECSQTMGHDKMYWYQQDPGMELHLIHYSYGVNSTEKGDLSSESTVSRIRTEHFPLTLESARPSHTSQYLCASITRPGLGTGELFFGEGSRLTVL.

In nucleotides, the CDR3 is TGTGCCAGTAGTACCCCGGGACTAGGGAAACCCTACGAGCAGTACTTC. This sequence encodes CASSTPGLGKPYEQYF. This chain connects TRBV19 to TRBJ2-7, with 8 bases lining up with TRBD2. The CDR3 has 16 amino acids. Germline V gene data show CDR1 as LNHDA and CDR2 as SQIVND (reference sequence). V gave up 4 bases and J gave up 2 bases; unmatched junction bases: 10.

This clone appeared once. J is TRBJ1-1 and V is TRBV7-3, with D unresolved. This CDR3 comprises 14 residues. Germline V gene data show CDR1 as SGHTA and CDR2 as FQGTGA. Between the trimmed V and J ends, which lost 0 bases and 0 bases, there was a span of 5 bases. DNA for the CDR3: TGTGCCAGCAGCTTAACGGCAGTGAACACTGAAGCTTTCTTT. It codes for CASSLTAVNTEAFF.

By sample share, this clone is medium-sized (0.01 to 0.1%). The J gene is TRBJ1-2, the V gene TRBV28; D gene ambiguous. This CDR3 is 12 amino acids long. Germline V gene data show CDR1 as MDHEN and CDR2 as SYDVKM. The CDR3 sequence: CVAGRADYGYTF. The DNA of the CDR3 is TGTGTCGCTGGACGGGCGGACTATGGCTACACCTTC.

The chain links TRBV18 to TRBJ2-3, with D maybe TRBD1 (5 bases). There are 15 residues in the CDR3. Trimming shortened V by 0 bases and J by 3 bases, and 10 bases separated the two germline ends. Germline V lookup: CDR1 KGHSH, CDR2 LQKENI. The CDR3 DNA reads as TGTGCCAGCTCACCACCGACAGTCCAGACAGATACGCAGTATTTT. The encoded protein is CASSPPTVQTDTQYF.

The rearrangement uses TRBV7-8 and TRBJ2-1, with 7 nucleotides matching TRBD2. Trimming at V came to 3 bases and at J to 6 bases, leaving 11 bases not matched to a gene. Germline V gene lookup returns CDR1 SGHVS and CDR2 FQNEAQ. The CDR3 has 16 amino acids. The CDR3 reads CASSLYGREPLNEQFF. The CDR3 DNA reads TGTGCCAGCAGCTTGTATGGGCGGGAGCCCCTCAATGAGCAGTTCTTC.

CDR3 sequence reads: CASSFTGLGEQYF. The CDR3 coding sequence is TGTGCCAGCAGTTTTACAGGGTTAGGCGAGCAGTACTTC. The V and J genes are TRBV27 and TRBJ2-7, with a tentative D call TRBD1 (6 bases). CDR1 and CDR2 from the germline V gene are MNHEY and SMNVEV (reference sequence). The length of the CDR3 is 13 residues. V was shortened by 3 bases and J by 6 bases, with 12 bases between the two germline ends.

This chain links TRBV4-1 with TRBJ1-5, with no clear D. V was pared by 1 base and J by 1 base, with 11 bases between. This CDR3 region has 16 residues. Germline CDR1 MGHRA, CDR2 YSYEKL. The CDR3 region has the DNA TGCGCCAGCAGCCAAGGGGCAGGAGCCAGCAATCAGCCCCAGCATTTT. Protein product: CASSQGAGASNQPQHF.

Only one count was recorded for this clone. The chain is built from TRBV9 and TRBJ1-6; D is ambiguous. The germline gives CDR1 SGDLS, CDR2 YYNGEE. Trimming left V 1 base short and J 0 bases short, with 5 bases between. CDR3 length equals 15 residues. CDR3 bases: TGTGCCAGCAGCGTAAGCTCCTCCTATAATTCACCCCTCCACTTT. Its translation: CASSVSSSYNSPLHF.

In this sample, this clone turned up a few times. CDR3 sequence: CASTQGSFSGNTIYF. CDR3 coding DNA: TGTGCCAGTACTCAGGGCAGCTTCTCTGGAAACACCATATATTTT. The chain employs TRBV19 and TRBJ1-3; D is perhaps TRBD1 (5 bases). This CDR3 has 15 residues. V lost 7 bases to trimming and J lost 0 bases, with 13 bases between them. Per germline, CDR1 LNHDA and CDR2 SQIVND (reference sequence).

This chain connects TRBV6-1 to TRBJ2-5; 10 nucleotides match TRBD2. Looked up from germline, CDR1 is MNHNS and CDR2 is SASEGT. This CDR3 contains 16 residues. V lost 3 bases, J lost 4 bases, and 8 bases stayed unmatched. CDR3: CASSDGGTSVLETQYF. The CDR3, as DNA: TGTGCCAGCAGTGATGGGGGGACTAGCGTTCTAGAGACCCAGTACTTC.

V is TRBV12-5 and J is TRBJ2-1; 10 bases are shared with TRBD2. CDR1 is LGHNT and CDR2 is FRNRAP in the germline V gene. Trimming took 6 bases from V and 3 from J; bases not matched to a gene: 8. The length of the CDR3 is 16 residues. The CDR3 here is CASGLSSGGGYNEQFF. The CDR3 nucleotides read TGTGCTAGTGGCTTATCAAGCGGGGGGGGCTACAATGAGCAGTTCTTC.

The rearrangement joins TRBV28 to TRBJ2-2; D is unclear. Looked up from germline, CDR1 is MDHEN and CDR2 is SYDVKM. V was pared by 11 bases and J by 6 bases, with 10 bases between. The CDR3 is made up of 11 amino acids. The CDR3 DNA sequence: TGTGCCGTTAGTGGGGCCGGGGAGCTGTTTTTT. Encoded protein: CAVSGAGELFF.

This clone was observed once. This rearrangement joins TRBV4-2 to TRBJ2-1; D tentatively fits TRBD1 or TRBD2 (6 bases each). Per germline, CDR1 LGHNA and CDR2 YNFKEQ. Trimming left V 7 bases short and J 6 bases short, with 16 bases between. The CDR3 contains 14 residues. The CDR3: CASNRRGDGNEQFF. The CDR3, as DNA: TGTGCCAGCAACCGGAGGGGGGACGGCAATGAGCAGTTCTTC.

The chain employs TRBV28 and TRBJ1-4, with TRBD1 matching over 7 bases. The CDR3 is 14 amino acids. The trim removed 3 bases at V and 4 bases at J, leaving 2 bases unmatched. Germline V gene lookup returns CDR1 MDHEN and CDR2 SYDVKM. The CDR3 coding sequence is TGTGCCAGCAGTTTGGGACAGAGTAATGAAAAACTGTTTTTT. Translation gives CASSLGQSNEKLFF.

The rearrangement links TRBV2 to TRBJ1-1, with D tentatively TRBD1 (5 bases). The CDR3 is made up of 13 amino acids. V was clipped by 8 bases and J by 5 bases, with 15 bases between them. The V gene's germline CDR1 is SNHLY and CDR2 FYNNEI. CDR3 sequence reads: CASGGRGGTEAFF. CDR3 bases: TGTGCCAGCGGGGGGAGGGGAGGAACTGAAGCTTTCTTT.

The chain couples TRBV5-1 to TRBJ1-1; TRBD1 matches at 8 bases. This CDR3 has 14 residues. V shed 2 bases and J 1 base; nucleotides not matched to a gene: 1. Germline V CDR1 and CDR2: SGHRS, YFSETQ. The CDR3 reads CASSFRGRNTEAFF. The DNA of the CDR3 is TGCGCCAGCAGCTTCAGGGGGCGGAACACTGAAGCTTTCTTT. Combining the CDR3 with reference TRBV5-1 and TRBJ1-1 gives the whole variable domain KAGVTQTPRYLIKTRGQQVTLSCSPISGHRSVSWYQQTPGQGLQFLFEYFSETQRNKGNFPGRFSGRQFSNSRSEMNVSTLELGDSALYLCASSFRGRNTEAFFGQGTRLTVV.

CDR3 DNA sequence: TGTGCCAGCAGTGACTCAGGAAGGGAGGGAGGCTACACCTTC. This codes for CASSDSGREGGYTF. The genes are TRBV6-4 and TRBJ1-2; D ambiguous. Trimming took off 0 bases at V and 8 bases at J, with 13 bases between the two ends. Germline V gives CDR1 MRHNA, CDR2 SNTAGT. The CDR3 has 14 amino acids.

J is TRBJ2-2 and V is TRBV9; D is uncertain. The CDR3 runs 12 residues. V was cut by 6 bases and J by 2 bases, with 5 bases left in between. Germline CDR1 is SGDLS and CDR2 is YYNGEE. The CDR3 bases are TGTGCCAGCACGGCCAACACCGGGGAGCTGTTTTTT. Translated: CASTANTGELFF.

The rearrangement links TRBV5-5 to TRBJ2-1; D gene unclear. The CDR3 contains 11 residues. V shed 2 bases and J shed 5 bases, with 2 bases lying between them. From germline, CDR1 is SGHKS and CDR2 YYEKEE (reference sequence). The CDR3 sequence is CASSFHNEQFF. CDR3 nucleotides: TGTGCCAGCAGCTTTCACAATGAGCAGTTCTTC.

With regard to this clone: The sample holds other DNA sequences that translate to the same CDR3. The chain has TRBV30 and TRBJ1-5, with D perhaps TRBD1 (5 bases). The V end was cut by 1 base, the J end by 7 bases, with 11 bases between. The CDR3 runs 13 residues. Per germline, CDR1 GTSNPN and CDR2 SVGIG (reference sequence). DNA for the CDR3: TGTGCCTGGAGTGGTGGGGGTGGACAGCCCCAGCATTTT. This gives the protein CAWSGGGGQPQHF.

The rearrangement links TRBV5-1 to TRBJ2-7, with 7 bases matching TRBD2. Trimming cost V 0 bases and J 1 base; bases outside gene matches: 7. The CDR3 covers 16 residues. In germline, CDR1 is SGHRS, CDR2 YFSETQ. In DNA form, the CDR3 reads TGCGCCAGCAGCTTGGAACGCGGGAGTGTTTCCTACGAGCAGTACTTC. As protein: CASSLERGSVSYEQYF.

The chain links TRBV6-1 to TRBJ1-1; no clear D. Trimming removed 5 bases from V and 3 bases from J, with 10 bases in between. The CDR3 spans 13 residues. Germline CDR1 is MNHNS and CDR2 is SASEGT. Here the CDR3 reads CASSLLADTEAFF. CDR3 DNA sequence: TGTGCCAGCAGTTTACTTGCAGACACTGAAGCTTTCTTT.